The 8 T cell receptor beta chains below come from one sample, sequenced in a study of blood T cell repertoires in COVID-19. Produced via immunoSEQ multiplex PCR; TCRdb's table is partial and in-frame only. The sample lists under 450,000 clones, roughly 90% seen once, with under 3% in the top ten. The sequenced sample consisted of PBMCs or T cells enriched from blood (not recorded which). These receptors were taken from a woman in her twenties or thirties who had recovered from COVID-19.

This clone occurred once. The chain employs TRBV7-6 and TRBJ2-2, with D perhaps TRBD1 (7 bases). Per the germline V gene, CDR1 is SGHVS and CDR2 is FNYEAQ. V gave up 5 bases and J gave up 3 bases, with 16 bases separating them. CDR3 size: 16 residues. The CDR3 loop reads CASSNRQGLHTGELFF. The CDR3 DNA reads as TGTGCCAGCAGCAACAGACAGGGACTTCACACCGGGGAGCTGTTTTTT.

The J gene is TRBJ1-1, the V gene TRBV4-1; D call uncertain. The ends were cut back, 2 bases at V and 10 bases at J, with 17 bases in the middle. This CDR3 has 14 residues. The V gene's germline CDR1 is MGHRA and CDR2 YSYEKL. CDR3 DNA sequence: TGCGCCAGCAGCCAACTTGATCGGCTAGAAGGAGCTTTCTTT. Protein sequence: CASSQLDRLEGAFF.

This chain links TRBV2 with TRBJ2-5; D may be TRBD2 (5 bases). The CDR3 consists of 15 residues. Germline V gene sequence: CDR1 SNHLY, CDR2 FYNNEI. V lost 3 bases and J 1 base, leaving 12 bases between the germline ends. The CDR3 DNA reads TGTGCCAGCAGTGACACGGCGGGTCGCCAAGAGACCCAGTACTTC. Amino acids: CASSDTAGRQETQYF. Variable domain in full (rest from reference TRBV2 and TRBJ2-5): EPEVTQTPSHQVTQMGQEVILRCVPISNHLYFYWYRQILGQKVEFLVSFYNNEISEKSEIFDDQFSVERPDGSNFTLKIRSTKLEDSAMYFCASSDTAGRQETQYFGPGTRLLVL.

The chain uses TRBV4-1 and TRBJ1-1, with D hard to call. Per germline, CDR1 MGHRA and CDR2 YSYEKL. The CDR3 length is 14 residues. Trimming took off 2 bases at V and 6 bases at J, with 13 bases between the two ends. CDR3 region: CASSQSGIDSEAFF. The CDR3 DNA is TGCGCCAGCAGCCAATCGGGGATAGATTCTGAAGCTTTCTTT.

This chain's CDR3 is CASSYRRGAEAFF. The CDR3 DNA reads TGTGCCAGCAGTTATCGGCGAGGTGCCGAAGCTTTCTTT. The V gene is TRBV6-5, the J gene TRBJ1-1; D call uncertain. CDR1 MNHEY and CDR2 SVGAGI come from the germline V gene. V was shortened by 3 bases and J by 8 bases, with 13 bases between the two germline ends. The CDR3 runs 13 residues.

The V call is TRBV5-1, the J call TRBJ2-7; 7 bases align to TRBD1. V shed 1 base and J 3 bases; nucleotides not matched to a gene: 4. Germline CDR1 is SGHRS and CDR2 is YFSETQ. There are 14 residues in the CDR3. The CDR3 DNA reads as TGCGCCAGCAGCTTGACAGGGACAGTCTACGAGCAGTACTTC. Its translation: CASSLTGTVYEQYF.

The chain couples TRBV5-5 to TRBJ1-5; D is undetermined. Looked up from germline, CDR1 is SGHKS and CDR2 is YYEKEE (reference sequence). The CDR3 runs to 19 residues. The germline V and J ends were trimmed by 4 bases and 0 bases, with 23 bases remaining between them. The CDR3 region has the DNA TGTGCCAGCAGCCGATACCCCGAGACATCGAGTTATAGCAATCAGCCCCAGCATTTT. This codes for CASSRYPETSSYSNQPQHF.

This clone was detected once. V usage is TRBV4-1 and J usage is TRBJ2-3, with TRBD2 identical over 10 bases. After removal of 2 bases from V and 6 bases from J, the junction contained 14 bases not matched to a gene. Germline-derived CDR1 and CDR2 are MGHRA and YSYEKL. CDR3 length equals 18 residues. In nucleotides, the CDR3 is TGCGCCAGCAGCCAAAGTCGGTTAGCGGGGGGACTGGGGGATACGCAGTATTTT. Translation: CASSQSRLAGGLGDTQYF.